One sample yielded the 29 T cell receptor beta chains listed below, sequenced in a study of naive and memory T cell subsets. For these receptors, no antigen is known. Findings and caveats of the study: Naive repertoires, especially CD8, held a few larger clonotypes, possibly memory cells re-expressing CD45RA.

Both TRBC1 and TRBC2 were covered by a beta constant-region primer of two equimolar oligonucleotides. Nested alpha and beta constant-region primers with the SP2 primer drove four PCR rounds on ligated cDNA. TCRdb re-called the UMI-ligation and nested PCR reads through MiXCR, storing one row per CDR3 protein. The table includes fewer than 150,000 distinct CDR3 sequences, around 21% detected once. The sample was naive CD8+ T cells from blood. These receptors all stem from a human donor in good health.

This chain links TRBV30 with TRBJ2-1; D remains unclear. The germline V and J ends were trimmed by 4 bases and 3 bases, with 13 bases remaining between them. The CDR3 is made up of 14 amino acids. CDR1 is GTSNPN, CDR2 SVGIG, per germline (reference sequence). CDR3 sequence: CAWIPPDNYNEQFF. CDR3 sequence (DNA): TGTGCCTGGATTCCCCCCGACAACTACAATGAGCAGTTCTTC.

There are a few counts of this clonotype. The chain employs TRBV2 and TRBJ1-2; D is possibly TRBD1 (6 bases). V lost 3 bases and J lost 6, with 8 bases in between. The CDR3 sequence is 12 residues long. Germline CDR1 reads SNHLY; CDR2 reads FYNNEI. CDR3 in DNA: TGTGCCAGCAGTGAGGAGGGGGATGGCTACACCTTC. This sequence encodes CASSEEGDGYTF.

This chain uses TRBV7-6 with TRBJ1-2; TRBD1 matches 8 bases. CDR3 length: 14 residues. V lost 5 bases, J lost 4 bases, and 6 bases stayed unmatched. Germline CDR1 reads SGHVS; CDR2 reads FNYEAQ. CDR3 nucleotides: TGTGCCAGCAGCCCAGCTGACAGGGGCTATGGCTACACCTTC. This sequence encodes CASSPADRGYGYTF.

This clonotype was found many times. The V call is TRBV6-8, the J call TRBJ1-4; no clear D gene. The CDR3 is 14 residues long. V was clipped by 10 bases and J by 10 bases, with 22 bases between them. Germline lookup yields CDR1 MNHGY and CDR2 SAAAGT. CDR3 amino acids: CATLDAGRGGKLFF. The CDR3, as DNA: TGTGCCACCCTAGATGCGGGCCGAGGTGGAAAACTGTTTTTT.

This chain links TRBV29-1 with TRBJ2-7; TRBD2 is a possible D gene (5 bases). The CDR3 contains 14 residues. The V end lost 1 base, the J end lost 4 bases, and 14 bases lay between the germline ends. Germline V gene lookup returns CDR1 SQVTM and CDR2 ANQGSEA. The CDR3 spells CSVEGYEGSYEQYF. The CDR3 bases are TGCAGCGTTGAAGGCTACGAGGGTTCTTACGAGCAGTACTTC.

The rearrangement links TRBV6-5 to TRBJ2-7; 7 bases map to TRBD2. The germline V gene encodes CDR1 MNHEY and CDR2 SVGAGI. V dropped 0 bases and J dropped 2; count of bases not matched to a gene: 4. The CDR3 has 15 amino acids. The DNA for the CDR3 is TGTGCCAGCAGTTACTCGAGCGGGATGGCCTACGAGCAGTACTTC. As protein: CASSYSSGMAYEQYF.

A few counts support this clonotype. J is TRBJ2-1 and V is TRBV3-1; D remains unclear. Trimming left V 5 bases short and J 6 bases short, with 20 bases between. The CDR3 runs to 16 residues. From germline, CDR1 is LGHDT and CDR2 YNNKEL (reference sequence). The CDR3 here is CASSEIRHQPSNEQFF. CDR3 DNA sequence: TGTGCCAGCAGCGAGATCCGACATCAACCGAGCAATGAGCAGTTCTTC.

This clonotype was seen a handful of times. The J gene is TRBJ1-2, the V gene TRBV28, with unresolved D. This CDR3 comprises 9 residues. V was trimmed by 8 bases and J by 6 bases, leaving 4 bases between them. Germline CDR1 and CDR2: MDHEN and SYDVKM. CDR3 in amino acids: CASDDGYTF. The CDR3 DNA is TGTGCCAGCGATGATGGCTACACCTTC.

V usage is TRBV7-2 and J usage is TRBJ1-4; D not resolved. The CDR3 covers 19 residues. V was pared by 5 bases and J by 3 bases, with 25 bases between. The germline CDR1 and CDR2 sequences are SGHTA and FQGNSA. The CDR3 DNA sequence: TGTGCCAGCAGCGTCTTGGCTCGGTGGGCCCGGTCGGCTAATGAAAAACTGTTTTTT. Translation: CASSVLARWARSANEKLFF.

J is TRBJ2-3 and V is TRBV12-3 or TRBV12-4, with D perhaps matching TRBD2 (6 bases). Between the trimmed V and J ends, which lost 6 bases and 6 bases, there was a span of 13 bases. The CDR3 loop spans 13 amino acids. The CDR3: CASRKGGEDTQYF. The CDR3 DNA reads as TGTGCCAGCAGAAAAGGAGGGGAGGATACGCAGTATTTT.

The genes are TRBV7-9 and TRBJ2-1; 11 positions match TRBD2. The V gene's germline CDR1 is SEHNR and CDR2 FQNEAQ (reference sequence). CDR3 length: 15 amino acids. Losses at the gene ends were 6 bases for V and 8 bases for J; bases not matched to a gene: 9. Written as DNA, the CDR3 is TGTGCCAGCAGTTTGACTAGCGGGAAATGGGATGAGCAGTTCTTC. Translated: CASSLTSGKWDEQFF.

This clonotype was counted only a few times. V usage is TRBV12-3 or TRBV12-4 and J usage is TRBJ2-1; D is possibly TRBD1 or TRBD2 (5 bases each). V was cut by 3 bases and J by 14 bases, with 17 bases left in between. This CDR3 has 13 residues. The CDR3 region has the DNA TGTGCCAGCAGTTTTGGGACGAGGGAGTGGAAGTTCTTC. Its translation is CASSFGTREWKFF.

This clonotype was observed a handful of times. The chain couples TRBV28 to TRBJ2-3; D is uncertain. The germline V gene has CDR1 MDHEN and CDR2 SYDVKM. The V end was cut by 2 bases, the J end by 2 bases, with 17 bases between. The CDR3 is made up of 17 amino acids. The DNA for the CDR3 is TGTGCCAGCAGTTTACCAATGAACGGAGAAGACACAGATACGCAGTATTTT. Its protein product is CASSLPMNGEDTDTQYF.

V is TRBV6-5 and J is TRBJ2-1, with 9 positions matching TRBD2. The germline V gene encodes CDR1 MNHEY and CDR2 SVGAGI. Trimming at V came to 5 bases and at J to 5 bases, leaving 10 bases not matched to a gene. The CDR3 is 16 amino acids. Here the CDR3 reads CASSTYSGSIDNEQFF. The CDR3 bases are TGTGCCAGCAGTACCTATAGCGGGAGTATCGACAATGAGCAGTTCTTC.

This clonotype was seen only once. V is TRBV19 and J is TRBJ2-1; 10 bases match TRBD2. The CDR3 runs to 15 residues. Germline CDR1 reads LNHDA; CDR2 reads SQIVND (reference sequence). V was clipped by 3 bases and J by 10 bases; unmatched bases: 9. CDR3 amino acids: CASSMLAGGHWEQFF. CDR3 in DNA: TGTGCCAGTAGTATGTTAGCGGGAGGCCACTGGGAGCAGTTCTTC.

This sequence joins TRBV6-2 or TRBV6-3 and TRBJ2-1, with no clear D. In germline, CDR1 is MNHEY, CDR2 SVGEGT. The CDR3 totals 15 residues. V lost 5 bases and J 4 bases, leaving 15 bases between the germline ends. CDR3 coding DNA: TGTGCCAGCAGTGTACTTCCGCCACCTTACAATGAGCAGTTCTTC. It codes for CASSVLPPPYNEQFF.

The rearrangement links TRBV7-9 to TRBJ2-5, with D uncertain. The CDR3 runs to 15 residues. Deletions cut 7 bases from V and 1 base from J, with 16 bases between. The germline V gene encodes CDR1 SEHNR and CDR2 FQNEAQ (reference sequence). CDR3 in DNA: TGTGCCAGCAACCCTCCATATAAAACCCAAGAGACCCAGTACTTC. Its protein is CASNPPYKTQETQYF.

This clonotype was seen only a few times. This sequence joins TRBV29-1 and TRBJ1-1, with D hard to call. The CDR3 consists of 13 residues. V lost 2 bases and J 4 bases, leaving 11 bases between the germline ends. Germline V CDR1 and CDR2: SQVTM, ANQGSEA. CDR3 DNA sequence: TGCAGCGTTGAACTTCAGCCCGGCACTGAAGCTTTCTTT. It encodes CSVELQPGTEAFF.

The chain employs TRBV6-5 and TRBJ2-7; D remains unclear. The CDR3 contains 14 residues. The germline V gene has CDR1 MNHEY and CDR2 SVGAGI. Trimming removed 6 bases at V and 5 bases at J, with 17 bases between. The CDR3 DNA reads TGTGCCAGCAGCCAACTGGGTTTTAAGGACGAGCAGTACTTC. It is translated as CASSQLGFKDEQYF.

J is TRBJ2-1 and V is TRBV27; possible D gene TRBD2, 6 bases. Looked up from germline, CDR1 is MNHEY and CDR2 is SMNVEV (reference sequence). CDR3 size: 19 residues. V lost 0 bases and J lost 0, with 18 bases in between. The CDR3 sequence is CASSLSEGGAYHSYNEQFF. CDR3 DNA sequence: TGTGCCAGCAGTTTATCGGAAGGCGGGGCCTACCACTCCTACAATGAGCAGTTCTTC.

This clonotype was detected ten times or more. The chain uses TRBV6-5 and TRBJ2-7; 8 positions agree with TRBD1. With V trimmed by 2 bases and J by 4 bases, 10 bases remained unmatched. This CDR3 has 16 residues. CDR1 and CDR2 (germline): MNHEY, SVGAGI. DNA for the CDR3: TGTGCCAGCAGTTACGGGATCGACAGGGGCTGGTACGAGCAGTACTTC. Protein: CASSYGIDRGWYEQYF.

This clonotype was seen at least ten times. The rearrangement joins TRBV2 to TRBJ1-5; unclear D gene. This CDR3 spans 16 amino acids. Trimming removed 6 bases at V and 7 bases at J, with 22 bases between. Per germline, CDR1 SNHLY and CDR2 FYNNEI. The CDR3 sequence is CASRLSGESQWQPQHF. The CDR3 region has the DNA TGTGCCAGCAGACTCTCCGGGGAGTCTCAATGGCAGCCCCAGCATTTT.

The chain uses TRBV10-3 and TRBJ2-7, with 9 nucleotides matching TRBD2. The trim removed 1 base at V and 5 bases at J, leaving 3 bases unmatched. Germline assignment: CDR1 ENHRY and CDR2 SYGVKD. CDR3 length equals 14 residues. The CDR3: CAISEWASGDEQYF. CDR3 nucleotides: TGTGCCATCAGTGAGTGGGCTAGCGGGGACGAGCAGTACTTC.

As concerns this clonotype: The junction shows a germline mismatch at one end, possibly a read error. The V call is TRBV4-1, the J call TRBJ2-1; TRBD1 agrees at 9 bases. The CDR3 length is 12 residues. Germline-derived CDR1 and CDR2 are MGHRA and YSYEKL. For the CDR3, the DNA is TGCGCCAGCAGGCACCCGGGACAGGGACCTTGGTTC. Translation gives CASRHPGQGPWF.

This clonotype showed up just a few times. The chain has TRBV7-9 and TRBJ2-1; D ambiguous. V lost 2 bases and J 7 bases, leaving 3 bases between the germline ends. Looked up from germline, CDR1 is SEHNR and CDR2 is FQNEAQ (reference sequence). This CDR3 has 11 residues. The CDR3 nucleotides read TGTGCCAGCAGCTTACCGAATGAGCAGTTCTTC. Its protein product is CASSLPNEQFF. The full variable domain, its missing parts supplied by reference TRBV7-9 and TRBJ2-1, is DTGVSQNPRHKITKRGQNVTFRCDPISEHNRLYWYRQTLGQGPEFLTYFQNEAQLEKSRLLSDRFSAERPKGSFSTLEIQRTEQGDSAMYLCASSLPNEQFFGPGTRLTVL.

The chain has TRBV14 and TRBJ1-1; perhaps TRBD1 as D (5 bases). The length of the CDR3 is 15 residues. Germline CDR1 SGHDN, CDR2 FVKESK. V lost 6 bases to trimming and J lost 5 bases, with 19 bases between them. CDR3 protein: CASRPRSGIGTEAFF. For the CDR3, the DNA is TGTGCCAGCAGACCTCGATCAGGGATCGGGACTGAAGCTTTCTTT.

This chain links TRBV29-1 with TRBJ2-3, with unresolved D. Trimming removed 4 bases at V and 4 bases at J, with 9 bases between. Germline CDR1 SQVTM, CDR2 ANQGSEA. The CDR3 is 12 amino acids. The CDR3 reads CSVGGMADTQYF. CDR3 DNA: TGCAGCGTTGGTGGGATGGCAGATACGCAGTATTTT.

The chain is built from TRBV7-2 and TRBJ2-7; either TRBD1 or TRBD2 may supply D (5 bases each). Trimming removed 5 bases at V and 2 bases at J, with 19 bases between. Per germline, CDR1 SGHTA and CDR2 FQGNSA. CDR3 length: 16 amino acids. For the CDR3, the DNA is TGTGCCAGCAGCATGGGACCGAATCTTCTTGCCTACGAGCAGTACTTC. As protein: CASSMGPNLLAYEQYF.

This clonotype was observed a few times. The rearrangement joins TRBV13 to TRBJ2-3; D not certain. V was clipped by 4 bases and J by 1 base, with 9 bases between them. CDR1 is PRHDT and CDR2 is FYEKMQ in the germline V gene (reference sequence). The CDR3 totals 14 residues. CDR3 nucleotide sequence: TGTGCCAGCAGCTATGAGGTGGGCACAGATACGCAGTATTTT. This translates into CASSYEVGTDTQYF.